These T cell receptor beta chains were read from a single sample in a study of blood T cell repertoires in COVID-19. Measured with immunoSEQ multiplex PCR; TCRdb has only the in-frame clones, and not every one. The sample holds some 180,000 clones, around 82% seen once. The sequenced sample was peripheral blood. The receptor set was obtained from a man aged 65 to 79 with active or convalescent COVID-19. CDR3s leave out the opening cysteine and the closing phenylalanine or tryptophan. Clone size is stated in some rows and not others, as once, few, many or a class when expanded.

size	V	CDR3
once	TRBV6-1	ASSEEVREGPETQY
.	TRBV30	AWSSPGQGRGNEQY
.	TRBV7-2	ASSTRSSTYEQY
.	TRBV19	ASSIVSRSNQPQH
.	TRBV28	ASSPLAGADEQY
.	TRBV6-2/TRBV6-3	ASSYGGTGEYVEEKLF
.	TRBV2	ASSRDRGPFRYT
once	TRBV7-9	ASSSPGQISYEQY
.	TRBV7-9	ASSLQRGSQPTGELF
.	TRBV27	ASSLRLAGRTDTQY
.	TRBV7-9	ASSPRDRDTEAF
.	TRBV7-3	ASSKTGRTGELF
.	TRBV15	ATSRDTNQPQH
.	TRBV5-4	ASSPTSGGLSGELF
.	TRBV18	ASSARGTGNNEQF
.	TRBV7-8	ASSLGGRGSYNEQF
.	TRBV11-2	ASSPTGLGEQY
.	TRBV7-2	ASSLTGMGNTIY
.	TRBV19	ASSIARADNSPLH
.	TRBV9	ASSVVKGAATEAF
few	TRBV29-1	SVGQGATNEKLF
.	TRBV14	ASSHFRRGREETQY
.	TRBV2	ASMAGPQETQY
.	TRBV7-3	ASSSSGSGYNEQF
.	TRBV5-1	ASSLGERNTEAF
.	TRBV18	ASSGTSGGAFEQF
.	TRBV15	ATSHRAVNTEAF
.	TRBV7-9	ASSPRLAGGKYEQY
many	TRBV25-1	ASSASGGSYNSPLH